This T cell receptor beta chain was documented in a study of CD8 T cells in Susac syndrome. Study findings and constraints: The authors found no clonal expansion in Susac syndrome CD4+ T cell repertoires.

A word on this clonotype: Antigen specificity is unknown.

The RNA input was roughly 0.5 to 1 ug, and it was reverse transcribed with random hexamers. Each CDR3 protein is one row after TCRdb ran MiXCR on the immunoSEQ multiplex PCR reads. The sample has 170,000 or so distinct CDR3 sequences, about 94% seen once. Sequencing of TCR beta was performed on blood CD8+ and CD4+ T cells. Germline trimming cut 5 bases from V and 4 bases from J; bases unmatched to any gene: 3. This CDR3 is 14 amino acids long. The chain is built from TRBV12-3 or TRBV12-4 and TRBJ1-5; 9 positions match TRBD1. Sequencing was performed on CD4+ T cells from PBMCs. The TCR originated in a human donor with Susac syndrome. The DNA of the CDR3 is TGTGCCAGCAGTCGACAGGGGGAAAATCAGCCCCAGCATTTT. It is translated as CASSRQGENQPQHF.